These 19 T cell receptor beta chains were sequenced from one sample in a study of regulatory dendritic cells for organ transplantation. Sequencing was performed with immunoSEQ multiplex PCR; in TCRdb, only in-frame clones are kept and a portion is missing. The sample records more than 15,000 clones, 65% to 80% being singletons. These receptors have no known antigen. Sorted T cells were CFSE-labeled and cultured 5 days with allogeneic regulatory or mature dendritic cells at 1:10. Sequencing was done on a sample of memory CD4+ T cells from blood cultured with regulatory dendritic cells. The subset was: CD45RO+ memory T cells. The receptors originated from a human donor in good health.

This chain joins TRBV4-2 and TRBJ1-2; D remains ambiguous. The germline V gene encodes CDR1 LGHNA and CDR2 YNFKEQ. Trimming left V 0 bases short and J 2 bases short, with 10 bases between. The CDR3 runs 15 residues. The CDR3 DNA sequence: TGTGCCAGCAGCCAAGATCCGGCCAGAAACTATGGCTACACCTTC. It encodes CASSQDPARNYGYTF.

V gene TRBV7-8 combines with J gene TRBJ2-3, with a weak D call TRBD1 (5 bases). Trimming took 5 bases from V and 6 from J, leaving 18 bases between them. The germline CDR1 and CDR2 sequences are SGHVS and FQNEAQ. The CDR3 has 15 residues. The CDR3 nucleotides are TGTGCCAGCAGCCCCTTAACAGGATCAAGGGATACGCAGTATTTT. Its translation is CASSPLTGSRDTQYF.

V and J are TRBV14 and TRBJ1-2, with D tentatively TRBD1 (6 bases). V was clipped by 4 bases and J by 7 bases, with 16 bases between them. CDR1 is SGHDN, CDR2 FVKESK, per germline. This CDR3 spans 14 amino acids. The CDR3 DNA is TGTGCCAGCAGCCCCACGTTTGGGGGCTCTGGCTACACCTTC. It specifies CASSPTFGGSGYTF.

This sequence joins TRBV7-2 and TRBJ1-2; D gene unclear. The CDR3 extends over 13 amino acids. The V end lost 0 bases, the J end lost 6 bases, and 8 bases lay between the germline ends. Germline CDR1 is SGHTA and CDR2 is FQGNSA. The CDR3 sequence: CASSLAGLHGYTF. The CDR3 coding sequence is TGTGCCAGCAGCTTAGCAGGGTTGCATGGCTACACCTTC.

V and J are TRBV4-3 and TRBJ2-4, with D possibly matching TRBD2 (7 bases). The germline gives CDR1 LGHNA, CDR2 YSLEER. This CDR3 comprises 15 residues. V lost 1 base and J lost 6, with 13 bases in between. The CDR3 coding sequence is TGCGCCAGCAGCCAAGGGCAGGGAGGGGGAAACATTCAGTACTTC. It encodes CASSQGQGGGNIQYF.

The genes are TRBV6-6 and TRBJ2-5; 9 positions match TRBD1. Germline V gene sequence: CDR1 MNHNY, CDR2 SVGAGI (reference sequence). This CDR3 region has 15 residues. V shed 6 bases, J shed 4 bases, and the junction held 9 bases outside the gene matches. CDR3 loop: CASSFSGTGLETQYF. CDR3 in DNA: TGTGCCAGCAGCTTCTCTGGGACAGGGTTAGAGACCCAGTACTTC.

J is TRBJ2-7 and V is TRBV19; TRBD2 matches 8 bases. There are 15 residues in the CDR3. The V and J ends lost 1 base and 1 base, in that order; junction bases with no gene match: 3. Looked up from germline, CDR1 is LNHDA and CDR2 is SQIVND (reference sequence). The CDR3 DNA reads TGTGCCAGTAGTATAGCGGGGGGGCCGTCCTACGAGCAGTACTTC. Amino acids: CASSIAGGPSYEQYF.

The CDR3 sequence is CASSLGGTGAGNTIYF. CDR3 coding DNA: TGTGCCAGCAGCTTGGGCGGGACAGGGGCTGGAAACACCATATATTTT. The chain combines TRBV7-2 with TRBJ1-3, with 10 bases identical to TRBD1. V lost 3 bases, J lost 2 bases, and 4 bases stayed unmatched. Germline values: CDR1 SGHTA, CDR2 FQGNSA. The CDR3 runs 16 residues.

This clone was counted only a few times. This chain connects TRBV5-4 to TRBJ2-7, with D perhaps TRBD2 (5 bases). V shed 5 bases and J shed 1 base, with 10 bases lying between them. Germline loops: CDR1 SGHNT, CDR2 YYREEE (reference sequence). The CDR3 is made up of 13 amino acids. The CDR3: CASRGTGSYEQYF. CDR3 nucleotide sequence: TGTGCCAGCAGAGGAACGGGATCCTACGAGCAGTACTTC. Supplemented by reference TRBV5-4 and TRBJ2-7, the full variable domain reads ETGVTQSPTHLIKTRGQQVTLRCSSQSGHNTVSWYQQALGQGPQFIFQYYREEENGRGNFPPRFSGLQFPNYSSELNVNALELDDSALYLCASRGTGSYEQYFGPGTRLTVT.

The genes are TRBV21-1 and TRBJ2-7. TRBV21-1 is given as a pseudogene. The CDR3 contains 16 residues. DNA of the CDR3: TGTGCCAGCAGCGCCGTCCGGGGGCCTAACTCCTACGAGCAGTACTTC. Its translation is CASSAVRGPNSYEQYF.

The CDR3 loop is CASRRQGRYTEAFF. The DNA of the CDR3 is TGTGCCAGCAGGCGACAGGGGAGGTACACTGAAGCTTTCTTT. The chain employs TRBV27 and TRBJ1-1; 8 bases are shared with TRBD1. The germline gives CDR1 MNHEY, CDR2 SMNVEV (reference sequence). This CDR3 region has 14 residues. With 6 bases clipped from V and 3 bases from J, the junction kept 6 bases outside the gene matches.

This sequence joins TRBV9 and TRBJ2-1; D is perhaps TRBD2 (6 bases). Germline lookup yields CDR1 SGDLS and CDR2 YYNGEE. The CDR3 runs 15 residues. V shed 5 bases and J shed 2 bases, with 14 bases lying between them. The DNA for the CDR3 is TGTGCCAGCAGTTATCGGAGGGCCCCCTACAATGAGCAGTTCTTC. Translation gives CASSYRRAPYNEQFF.

The gene calls are TRBV5-1 and TRBJ2-1, with 12 bases matching TRBD2. Trimming removed 9 bases from V and 7 bases from J; junction bases left unmatched: 8. Germline V gene data show CDR1 as SGHRS and CDR2 as YFSETQ. CDR3 size: 14 residues. The DNA of the CDR3 is TGCGCCACACGGACTAGCGGGACGGGAAATGAGCAGTTCTTC. Protein sequence: CATRTSGTGNEQFF.

The chain employs TRBV21-1 and TRBJ1-2; no check of the table's D call, TRBD1, against the DNA was made. TRBV21-1 constitutes a pseudogene. The CDR3 is 14 amino acids. CDR3 protein: CASSKRDRYYGYTF. The CDR3 DNA is TGTGCCAGCAGCAAAAGGGACAGGTACTATGGCTACACCTTC.

V and J are TRBV2 and TRBJ2-4; possibly TRBD1 or TRBD2 for D (5 bases each). V lost 5 bases and J 8 bases, leaving 10 bases between the germline ends. The CDR3 extends over 12 amino acids. Germline CDR1 is SNHLY and CDR2 is FYNNEI. CDR3 nucleotide sequence: TGTGCCAGCAGTCCGGGACCCGACATTCAGTACTTC. Its translation: CASSPGPDIQYF.

The chain links TRBV7-2 to TRBJ2-1, with a possible D match to TRBD2 (6 bases). Germline CDR1 SGHTA, CDR2 FQGNSA. The CDR3 has 16 residues. The V end lost 5 bases, the J end lost 9 bases, and 23 bases lay between the germline ends. The CDR3 here is CASSPSPAGLGREQFF. CDR3 DNA sequence: TGTGCCAGCAGCCCCTCCCCGGCGGGACTGGGTCGTGAGCAGTTCTTC. Full variable domain (remainder filled in from reference TRBV7-2 and TRBJ2-1): GAGVSQSPSNKVTEKGKDVELRCDPISGHTALYWYRQSLGQGLEFLIYFQGNSAPDKSGLPSDRFSAERTGGSVSTLTIQRTQQEDSAVYLCASSPSPAGLGREQFFGPGTRLTVL.

V is TRBV29-1 and J is TRBJ2-1; 8 bases align to TRBD2. The V segment lost 8 bases and the J segment 6 bases; nucleotides outside the gene matches: 12. CDR1 is SQVTM, CDR2 ANQGSEA, per germline. The CDR3 is made up of 14 amino acids. CDR3 DNA sequence: TGCAGCACACGGGGGGGACGTAGCGGCAATGAGCAGTTCTTC. This encodes CSTRGGRSGNEQFF.

This clone appeared a few times. The chain joins TRBV7-9 to TRBJ2-7; D is uncertain. V dropped 1 base and J dropped 4 bases, with 14 bases sitting between them. The length of the CDR3 is 15 residues. Germline lookup yields CDR1 SEHNR and CDR2 FQNEAQ (reference sequence). CDR3 bases: TGTGCCAGCAGCTTAGTCCCCAGACGGCCTTACGAGCAGTACTTC. Protein: CASSLVPRRPYEQYF.

This rearrangement joins TRBV18 to TRBJ2-3; D might be TRBD2 (7 bases). With 3 bases removed from V and 0 bases from J, the gap between germline ends came to 13 bases. CDR1 is KGHSH and CDR2 is LQKENI in the germline V gene. This CDR3 region has 16 residues. The CDR3 sequence: CASSPVGGPSTDTQYF. The CDR3 DNA follows: TGTGCCAGCTCACCGGTGGGGGGGCCTAGCACAGATACGCAGTATTTT.